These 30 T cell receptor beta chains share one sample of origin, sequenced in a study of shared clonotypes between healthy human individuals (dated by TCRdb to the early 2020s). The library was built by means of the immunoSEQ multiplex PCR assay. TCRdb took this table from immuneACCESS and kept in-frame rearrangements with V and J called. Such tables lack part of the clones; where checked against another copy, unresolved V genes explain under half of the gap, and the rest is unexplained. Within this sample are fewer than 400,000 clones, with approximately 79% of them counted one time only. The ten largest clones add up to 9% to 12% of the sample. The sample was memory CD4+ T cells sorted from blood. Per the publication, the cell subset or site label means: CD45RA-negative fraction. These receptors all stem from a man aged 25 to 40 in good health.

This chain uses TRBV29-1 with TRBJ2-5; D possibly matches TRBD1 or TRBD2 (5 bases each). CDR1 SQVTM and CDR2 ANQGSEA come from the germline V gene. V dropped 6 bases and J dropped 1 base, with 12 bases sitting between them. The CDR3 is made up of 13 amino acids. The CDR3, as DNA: TGCAGCGTCCACTGGGACCTCCAAGAGACCCAGTACTTC. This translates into CSVHWDLQETQYF.

The CDR3 region is CASTMMGQPQHF. The CDR3 DNA follows: TGTGCCAGCACCATGATGGGTCAGCCCCAGCATTTT. The chain uses TRBV6-6 and TRBJ1-5; D is undetermined. The V gene lost 7 bases and the J gene lost 6 bases, with 10 bases spanning the gap. Germline CDR1 reads MNHNY; CDR2 reads SVGAGI (reference sequence). CDR3 length: 12 residues.

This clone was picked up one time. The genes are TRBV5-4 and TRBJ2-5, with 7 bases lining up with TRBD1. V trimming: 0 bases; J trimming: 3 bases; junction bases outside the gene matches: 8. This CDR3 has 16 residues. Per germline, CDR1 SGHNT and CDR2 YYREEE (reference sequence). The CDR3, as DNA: TGTGCCAGCAGCTTGGGAGGGGGACAGACTGAAGAGACCCAGTACTTC. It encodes CASSLGGGQTEETQYF.

CDR3 in DNA: TGTGCCAGCAGGCCCGGGACAGGGGCAGAGACCCAGTACTTC. Protein sequence: CASRPGTGAETQYF. V gene TRBV6-5 combines with J gene TRBJ2-5; 10 positions match TRBD1. V shed 6 bases and J 4 bases; nucleotides not matched to a gene: 5. The germline gives CDR1 MNHEY, CDR2 SVGAGI. The length of the CDR3 is 14 residues.

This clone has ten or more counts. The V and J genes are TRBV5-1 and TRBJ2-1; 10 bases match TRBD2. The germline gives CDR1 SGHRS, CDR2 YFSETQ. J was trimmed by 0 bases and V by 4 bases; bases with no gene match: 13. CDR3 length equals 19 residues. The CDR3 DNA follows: TGCGCCAGCAGCGCATTAAAACCCGGGACTAGCGTCTCCTACAATGAGCAGTTCTTC. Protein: CASSALKPGTSVSYNEQFF.

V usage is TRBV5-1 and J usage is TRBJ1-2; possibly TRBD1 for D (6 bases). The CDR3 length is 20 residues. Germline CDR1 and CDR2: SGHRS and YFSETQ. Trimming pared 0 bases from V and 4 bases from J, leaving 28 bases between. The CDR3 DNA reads TGCGCCAGCAGCTTGGTGGCCCCAACGACGCGGGGGCGAACCACCTATGGCTACACCTTC. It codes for CASSLVAPTTRGRTTYGYTF.

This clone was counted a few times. In nucleotides, the CDR3 is TGTGCCAGCAGTTTTGGAGGGGGGAAAGAGACCCAGTACTTC. Its translation: CASSFGGGKETQYF. This chain links TRBV6-6 with TRBJ2-5; either TRBD1 or TRBD2 may fit D (6 bases each). CDR3 length: 14 amino acids. From germline, CDR1 is MNHNY and CDR2 SVGAGI (reference sequence). Trimming took 4 bases from V and 3 from J, leaving 12 bases between them.

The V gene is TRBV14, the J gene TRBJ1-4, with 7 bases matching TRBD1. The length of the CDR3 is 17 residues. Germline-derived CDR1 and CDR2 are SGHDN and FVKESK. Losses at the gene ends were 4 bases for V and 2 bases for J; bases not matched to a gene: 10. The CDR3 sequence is CASSLRTGSPTNEKLFF. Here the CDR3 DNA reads TGTGCCAGCAGCCTCAGGACAGGCAGCCCCACTAATGAAAAACTGTTTTTT.

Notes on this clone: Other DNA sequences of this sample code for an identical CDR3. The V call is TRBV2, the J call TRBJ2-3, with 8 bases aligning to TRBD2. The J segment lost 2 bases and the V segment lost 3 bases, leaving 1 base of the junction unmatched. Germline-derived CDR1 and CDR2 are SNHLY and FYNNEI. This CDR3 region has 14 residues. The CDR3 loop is CASSEGLDTDTQYF. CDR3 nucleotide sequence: TGTGCCAGCAGTGAGGGACTAGACACAGATACGCAGTATTTT. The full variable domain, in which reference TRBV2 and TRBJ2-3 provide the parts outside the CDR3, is EPEVTQTPSHQVTQMGQEVILRCVPISNHLYFYWYRQILGQKVEFLVSFYNNEISEKSEIFDDQFSVERPDGSNFTLKIRSTKLEDSAMYFCASSEGLDTDTQYFGPGTRLTVL.

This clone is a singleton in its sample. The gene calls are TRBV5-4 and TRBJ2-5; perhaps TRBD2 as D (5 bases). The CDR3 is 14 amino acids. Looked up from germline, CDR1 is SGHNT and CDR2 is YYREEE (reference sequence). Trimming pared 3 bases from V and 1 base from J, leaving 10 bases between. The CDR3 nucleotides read TGTGCCAGCAGCTGGTCGCGGGCCCAAGAGACCCAGTACTTC. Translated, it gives CASSWSRAQETQYF.

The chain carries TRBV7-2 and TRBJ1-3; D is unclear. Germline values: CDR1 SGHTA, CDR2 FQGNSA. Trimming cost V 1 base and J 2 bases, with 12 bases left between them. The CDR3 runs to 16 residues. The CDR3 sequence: CASSLGSTTTGNTIYF. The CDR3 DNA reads TGTGCCAGCAGCTTAGGCAGTACTACCACTGGAAACACCATATATTTT.

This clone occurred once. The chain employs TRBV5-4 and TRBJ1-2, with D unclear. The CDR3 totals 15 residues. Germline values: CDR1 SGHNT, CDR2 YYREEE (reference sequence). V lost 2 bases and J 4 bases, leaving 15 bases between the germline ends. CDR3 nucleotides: TGTGCCAGCAGCTTACTTCCTTCACAGATCTATGGCTACACCTTC. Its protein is CASSLLPSQIYGYTF.

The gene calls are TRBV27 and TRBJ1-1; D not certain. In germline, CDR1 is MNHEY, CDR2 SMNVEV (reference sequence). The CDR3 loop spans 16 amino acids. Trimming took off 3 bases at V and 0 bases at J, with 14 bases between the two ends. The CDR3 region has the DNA TGTGCCAGCAGTTTGCAGGCAACCTACATGAACACTGAAGCTTTCTTT. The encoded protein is CASSLQATYMNTEAFF.

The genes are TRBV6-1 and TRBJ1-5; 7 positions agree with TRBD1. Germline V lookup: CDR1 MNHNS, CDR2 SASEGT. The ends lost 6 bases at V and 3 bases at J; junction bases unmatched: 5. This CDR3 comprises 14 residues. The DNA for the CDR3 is TGTGCCAGCAGCGTGGACAGGACCAATCAGCCCCAGCATTTT. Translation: CASSVDRTNQPQHF.

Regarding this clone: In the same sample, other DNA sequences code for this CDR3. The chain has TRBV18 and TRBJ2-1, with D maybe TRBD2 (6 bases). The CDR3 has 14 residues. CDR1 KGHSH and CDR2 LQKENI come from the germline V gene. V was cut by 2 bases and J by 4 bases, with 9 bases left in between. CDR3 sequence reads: CASSPGGFYNEQFF. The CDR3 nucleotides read TGTGCCAGCTCACCAGGAGGGTTTTACAATGAGCAGTTCTTC.

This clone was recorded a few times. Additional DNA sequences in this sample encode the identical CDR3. This chain's CDR3 is CASSLRGGGQPQHF. The CDR3 nucleotides are TGTGCCAGCAGTCTGAGAGGGGGTGGCCAGCCCCAGCATTTT. The gene calls are TRBV28 and TRBJ1-5; tentative D call: TRBD1 (6 bases). Deletions cut 5 bases from V and 7 bases from J, with 15 bases between. Germline lookup yields CDR1 MDHEN and CDR2 SYDVKM. The CDR3 covers 14 residues.

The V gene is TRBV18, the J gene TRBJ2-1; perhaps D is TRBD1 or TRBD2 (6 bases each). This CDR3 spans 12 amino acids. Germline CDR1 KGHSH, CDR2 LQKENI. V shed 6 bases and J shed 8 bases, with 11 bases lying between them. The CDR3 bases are TGTGCCAGCTCGACCGGGGGCTATGAGCAGTTCTTC. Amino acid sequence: CASSTGGYEQFF.

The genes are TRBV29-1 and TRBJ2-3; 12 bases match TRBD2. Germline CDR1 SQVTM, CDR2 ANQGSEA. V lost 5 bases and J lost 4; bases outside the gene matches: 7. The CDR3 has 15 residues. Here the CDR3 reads CSVTTSGSYADTQYF. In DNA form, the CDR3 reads TGCAGCGTTACGACTAGCGGGAGTTACGCAGATACGCAGTATTTT.

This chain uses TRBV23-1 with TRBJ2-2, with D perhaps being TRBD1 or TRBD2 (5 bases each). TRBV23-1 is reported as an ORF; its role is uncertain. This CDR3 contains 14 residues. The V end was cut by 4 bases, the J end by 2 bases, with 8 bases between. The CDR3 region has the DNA TGCGCCAGCAGTCCAGGGAGAAACACCGGGGAGCTGTTTTTT. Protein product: CASSPGRNTGELFF.

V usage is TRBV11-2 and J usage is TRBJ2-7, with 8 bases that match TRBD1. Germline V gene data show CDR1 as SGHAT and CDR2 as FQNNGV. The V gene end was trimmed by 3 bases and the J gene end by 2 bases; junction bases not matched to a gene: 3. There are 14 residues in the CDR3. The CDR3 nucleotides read TGTGCCAGCAGCTTCGGGACAGGCCCCTACGAGCAGTACTTC. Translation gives CASSFGTGPYEQYF.

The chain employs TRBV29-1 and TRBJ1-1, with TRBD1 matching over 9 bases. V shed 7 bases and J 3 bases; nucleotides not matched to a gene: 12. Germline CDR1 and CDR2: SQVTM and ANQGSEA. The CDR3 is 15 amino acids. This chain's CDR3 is CSANPGQGVYTEAFF. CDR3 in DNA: TGCAGCGCTAATCCGGGACAGGGAGTTTACACTGAAGCTTTCTTT.

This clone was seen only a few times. This chain's CDR3 is CASSPGDAGLREKLFF. CDR3 DNA sequence: TGTGCCAGCAGCCCAGGAGATGCAGGGTTGAGGGAAAAACTGTTTTTT. The V gene is TRBV7-9, the J gene TRBJ1-4; TRBD1 is a possible D gene (5 bases). Germline V gene lookup returns CDR1 SEHNR and CDR2 FQNEAQ (reference sequence). Deletions cut 5 bases from V and 8 bases from J, with 21 bases between. This CDR3 spans 16 amino acids.

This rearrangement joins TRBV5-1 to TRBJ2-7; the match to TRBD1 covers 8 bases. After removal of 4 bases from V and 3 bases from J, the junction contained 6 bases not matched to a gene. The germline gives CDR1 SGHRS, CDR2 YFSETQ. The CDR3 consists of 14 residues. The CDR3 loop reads CASSPVDRDYEQYF. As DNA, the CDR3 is TGCGCCAGCAGCCCAGTGGACAGGGACTACGAGCAGTACTTC.

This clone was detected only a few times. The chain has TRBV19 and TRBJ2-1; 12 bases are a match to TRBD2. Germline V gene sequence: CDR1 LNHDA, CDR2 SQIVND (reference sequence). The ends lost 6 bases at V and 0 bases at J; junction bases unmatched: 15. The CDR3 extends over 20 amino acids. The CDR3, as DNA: TGTGCCAGTAGCCAAAGGGTACTAGCGGGAGGCTCGAGCTCCTACAATGAGCAGTTCTTC. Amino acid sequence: CASSQRVLAGGSSSYNEQFF.

The CDR3 region is CASSPVRLGAEAFF. The DNA for the CDR3 is TGCGCCAGCAGCCCCGTTAGACTGGGAGCTGAAGCTTTCTTT. The gene calls are TRBV5-1 and TRBJ1-1; D unresolved. Germline values: CDR1 SGHRS, CDR2 YFSETQ. CDR3 length: 14 residues. The ends were cut back, 4 bases at V and 6 bases at J, with 16 bases in the middle.

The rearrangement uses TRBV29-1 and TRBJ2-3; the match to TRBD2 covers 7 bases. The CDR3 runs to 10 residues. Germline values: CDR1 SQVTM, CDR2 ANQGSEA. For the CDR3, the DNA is TGCAGGGGGGGGGAAGATACGCAGTATTTT. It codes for CRGGEDTQYF.

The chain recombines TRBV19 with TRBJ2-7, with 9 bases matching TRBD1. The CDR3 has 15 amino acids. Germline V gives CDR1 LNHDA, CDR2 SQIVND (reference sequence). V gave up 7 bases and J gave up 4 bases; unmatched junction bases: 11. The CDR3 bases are TGTGCCAGTACCGTGACAGGGGGAGGTGGGTACGAGCAGTACTTC. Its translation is CASTVTGGGGYEQYF.

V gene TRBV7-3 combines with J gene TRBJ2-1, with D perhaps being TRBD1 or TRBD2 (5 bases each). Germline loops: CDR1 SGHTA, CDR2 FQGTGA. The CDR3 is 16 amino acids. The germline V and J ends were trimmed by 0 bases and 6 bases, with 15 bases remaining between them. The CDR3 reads CASSLTGRGHLNEQFF. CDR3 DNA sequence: TGTGCCAGCAGCTTAACTGGGAGAGGACACCTCAATGAGCAGTTCTTC.

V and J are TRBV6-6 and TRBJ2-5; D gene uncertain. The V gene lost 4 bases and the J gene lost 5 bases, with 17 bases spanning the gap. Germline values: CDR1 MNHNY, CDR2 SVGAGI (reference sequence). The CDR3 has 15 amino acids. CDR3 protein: CASSSPNDGRETQYF. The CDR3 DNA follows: TGTGCCAGCAGTTCCCCCAACGACGGGCGGGAGACCCAGTACTTC.

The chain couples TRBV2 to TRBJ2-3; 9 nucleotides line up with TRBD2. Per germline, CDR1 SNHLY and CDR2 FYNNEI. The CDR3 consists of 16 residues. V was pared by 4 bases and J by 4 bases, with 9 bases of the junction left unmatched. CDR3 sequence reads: CASSGGLAWGADTQYF. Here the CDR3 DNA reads TGTGCCAGCAGTGGCGGACTAGCGTGGGGGGCAGATACGCAGTATTTT. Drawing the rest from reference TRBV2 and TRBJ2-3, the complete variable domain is EPEVTQTPSHQVTQMGQEVILRCVPISNHLYFYWYRQILGQKVEFLVSFYNNEISEKSEIFDDQFSVERPDGSNFTLKIRSTKLEDSAMYFCASSGGLAWGADTQYFGPGTRLTVL.